The 18 T cell receptor beta chains listed next were all sequenced from one sample in a study of neurological immune-mediated disorders. TCRdb redid the calling of the 5' RACE reads with MiXCR, one entry per CDR3 protein. This sample has 87,000 or so distinct CDR3 sequences; around 3.4% occur once, and the top ten carry 5.5% to 6.5%. Sequencing was performed on PBMCs. The receptors stem from a woman younger than 35 with multiple sclerosis.

This clonotype showed up many times. The J gene is TRBJ1-3, the V gene TRBV7-2; D is uncertain. Germline V CDR1 and CDR2: SGHTA, FQGNSA. The CDR3 totals 13 residues. V gave up 1 base and J gave up 4 bases, with 5 bases separating them. The CDR3 spells CASSLESGNTIYF. The CDR3 DNA sequence: TGTGCCAGCAGCTTAGAGTCAGGAAACACCATATATTTT.

Only a few counts were recorded for this clonotype. A read error is possible here, since a much larger clone lies one base away. This chain uses TRBV9 with TRBJ2-3, with D possibly matching TRBD2 (5 bases). The ends were cut back, 2 bases at V and 5 bases at J, with 15 bases in the middle. Per germline, CDR1 SGDLS and CDR2 YYNGEE. This CDR3 is 15 amino acids long. CDR3 DNA sequence: TGTGCCAGCAGCGTGGCGGGCCGGGTGGAAGATACGCAGTATTTT. Its protein product is CASSVAGRVEDTQYF.

This clonotype was observed a few times. The chain links TRBV29-1 to TRBJ1-2; possible D gene TRBD1, 5 bases. Trimming removed 4 bases at V and 2 bases at J, with 14 bases between. The CDR3 contains 14 residues. Per the germline V gene, CDR1 is SQVTM and CDR2 is ANQGSEA. CDR3 loop: CSVAKRTPNYGYTF. CDR3 nucleotide sequence: TGCAGCGTTGCTAAACGGACACCAAACTATGGCTACACCTTC.

This clonotype was counted many times. This rearrangement joins TRBV5-1 to TRBJ2-7; 9 bases fit TRBD2. The CDR3 spans 18 residues. V was clipped by 5 bases and J by 3 bases; unmatched bases: 18. Germline CDR1 and CDR2: SGHRS and YFSETQ. CDR3 loop: CASRPRTSEKLVLYEQYF. The DNA of the CDR3 is TGCGCCAGCAGGCCCCGGACTAGCGAGAAACTCGTTCTCTACGAGCAGTACTTC.

This clonotype came up many times. The rearrangement links TRBV3-1 to TRBJ2-5, with unresolved D. Germline V gene lookup returns CDR1 LGHDT and CDR2 YNNKEL (reference sequence). CDR3 length: 15 residues. V lost 0 bases and J lost 2, with 10 bases in between. In DNA, the CDR3 is TGTGCCAGCAGCCAAGATCTAAGCAGTCAAGAGACCCAGTACTTC. Its protein is CASSQDLSSQETQYF.

This clonotype was counted ten times or more. V gene TRBV6-5 combines with J gene TRBJ1-2; D remains unclear. This CDR3 region has 14 residues. V dropped 0 bases and J dropped 3 bases, with 8 bases sitting between them. CDR1 and CDR2 from the germline V gene are MNHEY and SVGAGI. CDR3 nucleotide sequence: TGTGCCAGCAGTTACTCGAGTACGGACTATGGCTACACCTTC. It yields the protein CASSYSSTDYGYTF.

This clonotype was observed at least ten times. This chain joins TRBV11-2 and TRBJ2-7; D remains unclear. From germline, CDR1 is SGHAT and CDR2 FQNNGV. This CDR3 has 13 residues. The germline V and J ends were trimmed by 0 bases and 4 bases, with 7 bases remaining between them. In DNA, the CDR3 is TGTGCCAGCAGCTTAGACGGCCTGTACGAGCAGTACTTC. This encodes CASSLDGLYEQYF.

This clonotype was counted at least ten times. CDR3 region: CSARSGQRKTGELFF. The CDR3 DNA reads as TGCAGTGCTAGATCGGGACAGCGAAAAACCGGGGAGCTGTTTTTT. The chain employs TRBV20-1 and TRBJ2-2; 7 bases are shared with TRBD1. Trimming took 2 bases from V and 5 from J; bases not matched to a gene: 8. Germline-derived CDR1 and CDR2 are DFQATT and SNEGSKA (reference sequence). The CDR3 length is 15 residues.

In the case of this clonotype: This could be a read error, since a much larger clone is one nucleotide away. The chain carries TRBV19 and TRBJ2-4; D might be TRBD2 (5 bases). CDR3 length equals 12 residues. Germline values: CDR1 LNHDA, CDR2 SQIVND (reference sequence). DNA of the CDR3: TGTGACAGTAGTTCTCCCCGGGAACATCAGTACTTC. Amino acids: CDSSSPREHQYF.

There are many counts of this clonotype. V gene TRBV19 combines with J gene TRBJ1-1; D possibly corresponds to TRBD1 (5 bases). Germline V gene data show CDR1 as LNHDA and CDR2 as SQIVND (reference sequence). The CDR3 sequence is 11 residues long. The V gene lost 5 bases and the J gene lost 8 bases, with 9 bases spanning the gap. The CDR3 DNA sequence: TGTGCCAGTAGTCTCCGGACAGAAGCTTTCTTT. It yields the protein CASSLRTEAFF.

This clonotype was observed many times. V is TRBV5-5 and J is TRBJ2-1, with TRBD1 matching over 11 bases. The CDR3 covers 17 residues. With 4 bases clipped from V and 6 bases from J, the junction kept 12 bases outside the gene matches. CDR1 is SGHKS, CDR2 YYEKEE, per germline (reference sequence). The CDR3 sequence is CASSLGQGAVIRNEQFF. The DNA for the CDR3 is TGTGCCAGCAGCCTAGGACAGGGGGCCGTAATACGCAATGAGCAGTTCTTC. The full variable domain, its missing parts supplied by reference TRBV5-5 and TRBJ2-1, is DAGVTQSPTHLIKTRGQQVTLRCSPISGHKSVSWYQQVLGQGPQFIFQYYEKEERGRGNFPDRFSARQFPNYSSELNVNALLLGDSALYLCASSLGQGAVIRNEQFFGPGTRLTVL.

This clonotype was counted many times. The J gene is TRBJ1-1, the V gene TRBV6-5, with 11 nucleotides matching TRBD1. The CDR3 is 16 amino acids. V shed 4 bases, J shed 1 base, and the junction held 5 bases outside the gene matches. CDR1 is MNHEY and CDR2 is SVGAGI in the germline V gene. The CDR3 nucleotides are TGTGCCAGCAGTTCGGGACAGGGGGAGACGAACACTGAAGCTTTCTTT. Amino acid sequence: CASSSGQGETNTEAFF.

This clonotype was counted many times. The chain uses TRBV7-2 and TRBJ1-1; the D gene is possibly TRBD1 (6 bases). Trimming took off 5 bases at V and 1 base at J, with 20 bases between the two ends. In germline, CDR1 is SGHTA, CDR2 FQGNSA. The CDR3 spans 17 residues. The CDR3 region is CASSPRGGGRRNTEAFF. CDR3 sequence (DNA): TGTGCCAGCAGCCCAAGAGGGGGTGGTCGCAGGAACACTGAAGCTTTCTTT.

This clonotype has at least ten counts. This rearrangement joins TRBV7-9 to TRBJ2-7; D is undetermined. This CDR3 is built from 15 residues. CDR1 and CDR2 (germline): SEHNR, FQNEAQ (reference sequence). V lost 5 bases to trimming and J lost 3 bases, with 17 bases between them. The chain's CDR3 is CASSGIDGNFYEQYF. As DNA, the CDR3 is TGTGCCAGCAGCGGTATAGATGGAAACTTCTACGAGCAGTACTTC.

This clonotype was detected ten times or more. This chain connects TRBV6-1 to TRBJ2-3; D remains unclear. Looked up from germline, CDR1 is MNHNS and CDR2 is SASEGT. The CDR3 is 12 amino acids. V lost 7 bases, J lost 5 bases, and 10 bases lay in between. CDR3 nucleotides: TGTGCCAGCACCGAGATAGGAGATACGCAGTATTTT. Translated: CASTEIGDTQYF.

In this sample, this clonotype turned up a few times. This chain connects TRBV19 to TRBJ1-1; tentative D call: TRBD1 (5 bases). V lost 3 bases, J lost 4 bases, and 12 bases lay in between. The CDR3 contains 14 residues. The germline gives CDR1 LNHDA, CDR2 SQIVND (reference sequence). The CDR3 region is CASSIPGPSTEAFF. The CDR3 DNA sequence: TGTGCCAGTAGTATCCCAGGGCCGAGCACTGAAGCTTTCTTT. The whole variable domain, filled in from reference TRBV19 and TRBJ1-1, reads DGGITQSPKYLFRKEGQNVTLSCEQNLNHDAMYWYRQDPGQGLRLIYYSQIVNDFQKGDIAEGYSVSREKKESFPLTVTSAQKNPTAFYLCASSIPGPSTEAFFGQGTRLTVV.

A few counts support this clonotype. V and J are TRBV6-1 and TRBJ1-6; a weak D match, TRBD1 (5 bases). Germline V gives CDR1 MNHNS, CDR2 SASEGT. V dropped 7 bases and J dropped 7 bases, with 14 bases sitting between them. The CDR3 runs to 14 residues. The CDR3 DNA is TGTGCCAGCACCATAGGGGTTGAGAATTCACCCCTCCACTTT. Protein sequence: CASTIGVENSPLHF.

Many counts were recorded for this clonotype. One junction end disagrees with the germline gene, perhaps due to a read error. V gene TRBV6-2 or TRBV6-3 combines with J gene TRBJ2-1; possible D gene TRBD2, 6 bases. Germline CDR1 reads MNHEY; CDR2 reads SVGEGT. This CDR3 contains 13 residues. CDR3 bases: TGTGCCAGCAGGGATAGCGGAAACAACGAGCAGTTCTTC. Translating it yields CASRDSGNNEQFF.